The 24 T cell receptor beta chains listed next were all sequenced from one sample in a study of control samples from healthy donors and cancer patients. Libraries were prepared by immunoSEQ multiplex PCR; TCRdb keeps only in-frame clonotypes and omits some of them. Found here are about 100,000 clones, roughly nine tenths of them singletons; the top ten hold 2% to 2.5%. The sequenced sample consisted of blood. These receptors were collected from a young woman in good health.

The rearrangement uses TRBV7-3 and TRBJ2-2, with 13 bases lining up with TRBD2. Germline V gene data show CDR1 as SGHTA and CDR2 as FQGTGA. Germline trimming cut 4 bases from V and 2 bases from J; bases unmatched to any gene: 7. This CDR3 contains 18 residues. CDR3 protein: CASSSTWTSGRNTGELFF. The CDR3 coding sequence is TGTGCCAGCAGCTCCACCTGGACTAGCGGGAGAAACACCGGGGAGCTGTTTTTT.

J is TRBJ1-1 and V is TRBV10-3; 7 bases line up with TRBD1. Trimming cost V 3 bases and J 3 bases; bases outside gene matches: 7. Germline assignment: CDR1 ENHRY and CDR2 SYGVKD. The CDR3 has 15 amino acids. CDR3 region: CAISEETGYYTEAFF. The DNA for the CDR3 is TGTGCCATCAGTGAAGAGACAGGGTATTACACTGAAGCTTTCTTT.

The rearrangement links TRBV28 to TRBJ2-2; weak D call: TRBD1 (6 bases). Deletions cut 6 bases from V and 3 bases from J, with 14 bases between. Germline V lookup: CDR1 MDHEN, CDR2 SYDVKM. This CDR3 spans 15 amino acids. The CDR3 nucleotides are TGTGCCAGCAGCTCCCCAGGGGCGGACACCGGGGAGCTGTTTTTT. This encodes CASSSPGADTGELFF.

This chain connects TRBV19 to TRBJ1-1; D perhaps matches TRBD1 (6 bases). The length of the CDR3 is 16 residues. The ends were cut back, 3 bases at V and 1 base at J, with 15 bases in the middle. Per germline, CDR1 LNHDA and CDR2 SQIVND (reference sequence). The CDR3 nucleotides read TGTGCCAGTAGTATTATGGGGGCCTTGGGGAACACTGAAGCTTTCTTT. Translation: CASSIMGALGNTEAFF.

The chain combines TRBV29-1 with TRBJ2-7; tentatively, D is TRBD1 (6 bases). V lost 5 bases to trimming and J lost 1 base, with 9 bases between them. The CDR3 extends over 12 amino acids. CDR1 is SQVTM, CDR2 ANQGSEA, per germline. CDR3 nucleotides: TGCAGCGTTTCACAGGGATCCTACGAGCAGTACTTC. It translates to CSVSQGSYEQYF.

This rearrangement joins TRBV6-5 to TRBJ2-7; D gene ambiguous. This CDR3 is 13 amino acids long. Germline-derived CDR1 and CDR2 are MNHEY and SVGAGI. The V end was cut by 1 base, the J end by 6 bases, with 10 bases between. The CDR3 DNA sequence: TGTGCCAGCAGTTACTACAGATACTCCGAGCAGTACTTC. It is translated as CASSYYRYSEQYF.

DNA for the CDR3: TGTGCCAGCAGCGACAGGGCCCACGAGCAGTACTTC. This encodes CASSDRAHEQYF. The V call is TRBV11-3, the J call TRBJ2-7, with 7 bases matching TRBD1. The CDR3 sequence is 12 residues long. Per the germline V gene, CDR1 is SGHNT and CDR2 is YENEEA. Trimming took 5 bases from V and 5 from J; bases not matched to a gene: 3.

This clone showed up just once. The chain links TRBV5-6 to TRBJ2-4; D not certain. The CDR3 is 15 residues long. The germline V gene has CDR1 SGHDT and CDR2 YYEEEE. V was pared by 5 bases and J by 6 bases, with 18 bases between. In DNA form, the CDR3 reads TGTGCCAGCAGTCGGATCACTATTGACGGAAACATTCAGTACTTC. Its protein is CASSRITIDGNIQYF.

The gene calls are TRBV19 and TRBJ2-7; 7 bases fit TRBD1. Germline CDR1 reads LNHDA; CDR2 reads SQIVND (reference sequence). CDR3 length: 14 residues. Trimming took 5 bases from V and 4 from J; bases not matched to a gene: 8. The CDR3 region has the DNA TGTGCCAGTAGTGTGCCGGGACAGATATACGAGCAGTACTTC. It codes for CASSVPGQIYEQYF.

The chain has TRBV9 and TRBJ2-1; TRBD2 is a possible D gene (6 bases). This CDR3 has 15 amino acids. The V end lost 0 bases, the J end lost 6 bases, and 13 bases lay between the germline ends. CDR1 and CDR2 (germline): SGDLS, YYNGEE. This CDR3 is CASSVEAGQFNEQFF. The CDR3 region has the DNA TGTGCCAGCAGCGTAGAAGCGGGCCAGTTCAATGAGCAGTTCTTC.

The V and J genes are TRBV4-1 and TRBJ1-1; D is unresolved. The V gene lost 5 bases and the J gene lost 7 bases, with 8 bases spanning the gap. CDR1 is MGHRA and CDR2 is YSYEKL in the germline V gene. The CDR3 runs 11 residues. This chain's CDR3 is CASSSEIEAFF. Here the CDR3 DNA reads TGCGCCAGCAGCTCTGAGATTGAAGCTTTCTTT.

V gene TRBV6-6 combines with J gene TRBJ2-7, with TRBD1 matching over 9 bases. Germline trimming cut 5 bases from V and 3 bases from J; bases unmatched to any gene: 8. Germline V gene data show CDR1 as MNHNY and CDR2 as SVGAGI (reference sequence). This CDR3 is 15 amino acids long. CDR3 nucleotides: TGTGCCAGCAGTCTACCCCTGGGACAGGGCTACGAGCAGTACTTC. Amino acids: CASSLPLGQGYEQYF.

The chain links TRBV2 to TRBJ2-7; TRBD2 might be the D (6 bases). V was trimmed by 1 base and J by 1 base, leaving 17 bases between them. This CDR3 is 17 amino acids long. The germline V gene has CDR1 SNHLY and CDR2 FYNNEI. This CDR3 reads CASSEGDVGGGSYEQYF. CDR3 nucleotide sequence: TGTGCCAGCAGTGAAGGCGACGTGGGGGGTGGTTCCTACGAGCAGTACTTC.

This clone was found a few times. The chain is built from TRBV4-2 and TRBJ1-2; D unclear. The ends were cut back, 0 bases at V and 8 bases at J, with 4 bases in the middle. The CDR3 has 11 amino acids. The germline V gene has CDR1 LGHNA and CDR2 YNFKEQ. The CDR3 bases are TGTGCCAGCAGCCAAGAAGGGGGCTACACCTTC. Protein: CASSQEGGYTF.

The chain has TRBV7-2 and TRBJ2-7, with no clear D. Between the trimmed V and J ends, which lost 7 bases and 1 base, there was a span of 11 bases. Germline V gives CDR1 SGHTA, CDR2 FQGNSA. This CDR3 contains 13 residues. The chain's CDR3 is CASKGVLSYEQYF. The DNA for the CDR3 is TGTGCCAGCAAGGGTGTTCTATCCTACGAGCAGTACTTC.

This clone was seen once. The chain couples TRBV12-3 or TRBV12-4 to TRBJ1-2; no reliable D call. V dropped 6 bases and J dropped 6 bases, with 14 bases sitting between them. The CDR3 contains 13 residues. CDR3 protein: CASSRIILHGYTF. The CDR3 bases are TGTGCCAGCAGCCGGATAATTCTTCATGGCTACACCTTC.

V usage is TRBV4-1 and J usage is TRBJ2-2, with D possibly matching TRBD1 (6 bases). The V end was cut by 3 bases, the J end by 0 bases, with 14 bases between. The CDR3 consists of 17 residues. The germline CDR1 and CDR2 sequences are MGHRA and YSYEKL. CDR3 loop: CASSHLTGLSNTGELFF. CDR3 nucleotide sequence: TGCGCCAGCAGCCATCTCACAGGGCTGTCGAACACCGGGGAGCTGTTTTTT.

The J gene is TRBJ2-3, the V gene TRBV5-1; no clear D gene. V lost 6 bases and J 6 bases, leaving 8 bases between the germline ends. Germline V CDR1 and CDR2: SGHRS, YFSETQ. CDR3 size: 11 residues. The CDR3 DNA is TGCGCCAGCAAATTACGGGATACGCAGTATTTT. Translated: CASKLRDTQYF.

The CDR3 DNA follows: TGTGCCAGCAGCGTAAGCAGCTATAGCAATCAGCCCCAGCATTTT. Translated, it gives CASSVSSYSNQPQHF. This sequence joins TRBV9 and TRBJ1-5; no reliable D call. V lost 1 base, J lost 0 bases, and 8 bases lay in between. Germline V gives CDR1 SGDLS, CDR2 YYNGEE. This CDR3 is 15 amino acids long. Full variable domain (missing parts from reference TRBV9 and TRBJ1-5): DSGVTQTPKHLITATGQRVTLRCSPRSGDLSVYWYQQSLDQGLQFLIQYYNGEERAKGNILERFSAQQFPDLHSELNLSSLELGDSALYFCASSVSSYSNQPQHFGDGTRLSIL.

This chain links TRBV27 with TRBJ2-7, with 16 bases that match TRBD2. CDR3 length: 18 residues. Losses at the gene ends were 6 bases for V and 5 bases for J; bases not matched to a gene: 13. CDR1 is MNHEY and CDR2 is SMNVEV in the germline V gene (reference sequence). CDR3 in DNA: TGTGCCAGCAGGGGGACTAGCGGGAGGGCTTTATGGATCCACGAGCAGTACTTC. Translating gives CASRGTSGRALWIHEQYF.

Turning to this clone: Distinct nucleotide sequences in the sample also encode this CDR3. The gene calls are TRBV10-3 and TRBJ1-5; possibly TRBD1 for D (5 bases). The V and J ends lost 0 bases and 7 bases respectively, with 16 bases between them. The germline V gene has CDR1 ENHRY and CDR2 SYGVKD. The CDR3 is 16 residues long. CDR3 loop: CAISESVTVGGQPQHF. Here the CDR3 DNA reads TGTGCCATCAGTGAGTCTGTGACAGTTGGGGGGCAGCCCCAGCATTTT.

The CDR3 loop reads CASSQNRVGYTF. The CDR3 region has the DNA TGTGCCAGCAGCCAGAACAGGGTTGGCTACACCTTC. V usage is TRBV6-5 and J usage is TRBJ1-2; maybe TRBD1 (6 bases). Deletions cut 6 bases from V and 7 bases from J, with 12 bases between. This CDR3 has 12 residues. Germline CDR1 reads MNHEY; CDR2 reads SVGAGI.

V usage is TRBV4-1 and J usage is TRBJ1-1; TRBD1 is a possible D gene (5 bases). The V end was cut by 0 bases, the J end by 3 bases, with 11 bases between. The CDR3 has 15 residues. CDR1 and CDR2 from the germline V gene are MGHRA and YSYEKL. The CDR3 coding sequence is TGCGCCAGCAGCCAAGATCAGGGAGGGTACACTGAAGCTTTCTTT. Protein sequence: CASSQDQGGYTEAFF.

The chain recombines TRBV28 with TRBJ1-1; weak D call: TRBD1 (5 bases). The CDR3 spans 15 residues. Germline assignment: CDR1 MDHEN and CDR2 SYDVKM. The V and J ends lost 1 base and 5 bases respectively, with 14 bases between them. CDR3 sequence reads: CASSLSSGLRTEAFF. The CDR3, as DNA: TGTGCCAGCAGTTTATCTTCAGGGTTAAGAACTGAAGCTTTCTTT.